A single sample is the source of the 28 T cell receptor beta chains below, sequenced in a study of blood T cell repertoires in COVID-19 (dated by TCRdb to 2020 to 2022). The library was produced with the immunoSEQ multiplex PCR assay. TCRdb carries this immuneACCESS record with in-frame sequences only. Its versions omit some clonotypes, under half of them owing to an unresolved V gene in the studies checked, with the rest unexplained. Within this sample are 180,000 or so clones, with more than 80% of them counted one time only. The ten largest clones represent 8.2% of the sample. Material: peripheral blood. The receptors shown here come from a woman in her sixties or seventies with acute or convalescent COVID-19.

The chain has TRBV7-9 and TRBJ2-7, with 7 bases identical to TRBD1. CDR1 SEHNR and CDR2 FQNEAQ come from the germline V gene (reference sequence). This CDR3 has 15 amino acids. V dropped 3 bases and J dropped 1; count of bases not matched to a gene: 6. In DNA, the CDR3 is TGTGCCAGCAGCTTGAGGGGGCCAGGGTCCTACGAGCAGTACTTC. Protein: CASSLRGPGSYEQYF.

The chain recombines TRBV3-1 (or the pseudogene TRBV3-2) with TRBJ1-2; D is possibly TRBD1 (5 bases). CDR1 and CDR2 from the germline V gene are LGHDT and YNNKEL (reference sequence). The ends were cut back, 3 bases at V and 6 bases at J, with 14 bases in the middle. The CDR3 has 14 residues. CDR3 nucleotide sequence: TGTGCCAGCAGCCATGTGGGCGGAGGGGATGGCTACACCTTC. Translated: CASSHVGGGDGYTF.

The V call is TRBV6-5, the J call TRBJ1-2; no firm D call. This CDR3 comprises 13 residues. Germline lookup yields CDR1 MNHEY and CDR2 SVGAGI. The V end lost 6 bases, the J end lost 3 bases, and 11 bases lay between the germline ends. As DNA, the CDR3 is TGTGCCAGCAGCCTTGACACCGACTATGGCTACACCTTC. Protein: CASSLDTDYGYTF.

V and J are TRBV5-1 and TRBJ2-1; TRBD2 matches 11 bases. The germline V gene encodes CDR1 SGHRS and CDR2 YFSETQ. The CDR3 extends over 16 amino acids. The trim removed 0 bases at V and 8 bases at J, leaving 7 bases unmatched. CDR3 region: CASSLALTSGSYEQFF. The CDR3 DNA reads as TGCGCCAGCAGCTTGGCGCTTACTAGCGGGAGCTATGAGCAGTTCTTC.

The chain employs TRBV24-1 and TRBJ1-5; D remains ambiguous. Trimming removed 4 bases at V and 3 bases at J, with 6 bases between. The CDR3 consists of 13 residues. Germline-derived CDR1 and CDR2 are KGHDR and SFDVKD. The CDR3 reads CATSDRYNQPQHF. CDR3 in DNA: TGTGCCACCAGTGACAGATACAATCAGCCCCAGCATTTT.

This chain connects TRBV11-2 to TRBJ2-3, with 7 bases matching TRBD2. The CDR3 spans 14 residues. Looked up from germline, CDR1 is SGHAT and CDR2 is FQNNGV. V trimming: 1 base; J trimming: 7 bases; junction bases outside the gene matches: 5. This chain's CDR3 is CASSLAGAGHTQYF. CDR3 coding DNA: TGTGCCAGCAGCTTAGCGGGAGCGGGGCATACGCAGTATTTT.

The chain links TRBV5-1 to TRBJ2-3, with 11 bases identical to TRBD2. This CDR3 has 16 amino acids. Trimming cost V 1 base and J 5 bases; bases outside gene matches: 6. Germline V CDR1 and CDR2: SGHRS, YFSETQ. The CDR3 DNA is TGCGCCAGCAGCTTGACTAGCGGGAGCCCTGTAGATACGCAGTATTTT. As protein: CASSLTSGSPVDTQYF.

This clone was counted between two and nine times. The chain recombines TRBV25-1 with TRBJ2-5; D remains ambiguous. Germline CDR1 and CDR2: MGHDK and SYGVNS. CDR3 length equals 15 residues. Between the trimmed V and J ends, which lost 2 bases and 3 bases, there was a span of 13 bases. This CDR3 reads CASSEMRSKEETQYF. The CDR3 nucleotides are TGTGCCAGCAGTGAAATGAGGTCTAAAGAAGAGACCCAGTACTTC.

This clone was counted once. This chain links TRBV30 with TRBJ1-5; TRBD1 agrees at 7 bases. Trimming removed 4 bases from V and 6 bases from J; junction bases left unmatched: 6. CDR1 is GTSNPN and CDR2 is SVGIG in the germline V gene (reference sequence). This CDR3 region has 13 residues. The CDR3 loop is CAWNRRDSQPQHF. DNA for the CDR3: TGTGCCTGGAACAGAAGGGACAGTCAGCCCCAGCATTTT.

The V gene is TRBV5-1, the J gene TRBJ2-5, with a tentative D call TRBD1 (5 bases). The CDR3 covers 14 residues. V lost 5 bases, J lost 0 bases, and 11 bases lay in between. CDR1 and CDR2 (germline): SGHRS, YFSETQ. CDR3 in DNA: TGCGCCAGCAGGATCGACAGCCACCAAGAGACCCAGTACTTC. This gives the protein CASRIDSHQETQYF.

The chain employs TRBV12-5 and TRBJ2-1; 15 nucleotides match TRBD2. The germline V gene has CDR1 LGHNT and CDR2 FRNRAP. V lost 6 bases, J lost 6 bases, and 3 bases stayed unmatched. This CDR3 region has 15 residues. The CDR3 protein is CASGPGLAGGNEQFF. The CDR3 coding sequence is TGTGCTAGTGGACCGGGACTAGCGGGAGGCAATGAGCAGTTCTTC.

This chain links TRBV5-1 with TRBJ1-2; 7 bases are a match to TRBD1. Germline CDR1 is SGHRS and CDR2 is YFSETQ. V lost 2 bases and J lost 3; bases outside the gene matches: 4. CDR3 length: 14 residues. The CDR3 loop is CASSLQGIDYGYTF. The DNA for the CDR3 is TGCGCCAGCAGCTTACAGGGGATCGACTATGGCTACACCTTC.

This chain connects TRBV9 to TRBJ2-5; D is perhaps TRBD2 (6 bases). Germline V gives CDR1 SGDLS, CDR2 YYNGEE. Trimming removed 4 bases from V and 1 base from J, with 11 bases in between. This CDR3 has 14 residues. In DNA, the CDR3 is TGTGCCAGCAGCCCAGGGACTTTCCAAGAGACCCAGTACTTC. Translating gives CASSPGTFQETQYF.

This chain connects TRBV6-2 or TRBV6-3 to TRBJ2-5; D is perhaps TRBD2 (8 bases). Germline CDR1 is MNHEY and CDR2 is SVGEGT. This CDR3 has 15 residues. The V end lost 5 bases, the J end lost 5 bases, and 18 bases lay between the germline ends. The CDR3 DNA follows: TGTGCCAGCAGTCCAGGGGGACTAGTTTTTGAGACCCAGTACTTC. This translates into CASSPGGLVFETQYF.

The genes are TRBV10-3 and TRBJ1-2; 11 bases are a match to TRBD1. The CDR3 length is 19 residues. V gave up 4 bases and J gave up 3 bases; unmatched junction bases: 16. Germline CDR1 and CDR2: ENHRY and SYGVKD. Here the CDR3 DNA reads TGTGCCATCAGTGTGCCCCCCCGGGACAGGGGGAAGTTGGACTATGGCTACACCTTC. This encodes CAISVPPRDRGKLDYGYTF.

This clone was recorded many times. For the CDR3, the DNA is TGTGCCAGTTCCGGGACAGGGAGCGGCGGGGAGCTGTTTTTT. Translating gives CASSGTGSGGELFF. V and J are TRBV7-3 and TRBJ2-2; 9 nucleotides line up with TRBD1. V dropped 9 bases and J dropped 7; count of bases not matched to a gene: 9. From germline, CDR1 is SGHTA and CDR2 FQGTGA. The CDR3 spans 14 residues.

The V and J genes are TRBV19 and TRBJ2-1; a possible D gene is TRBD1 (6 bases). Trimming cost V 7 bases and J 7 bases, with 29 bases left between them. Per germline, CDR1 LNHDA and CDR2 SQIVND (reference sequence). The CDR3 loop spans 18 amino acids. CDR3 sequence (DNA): TGTGCCAGTACCAGGGGTGGAGTGGGGGCCCCATCTTGGAATGAGCAGTTCTTC. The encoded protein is CASTRGGVGAPSWNEQFF.

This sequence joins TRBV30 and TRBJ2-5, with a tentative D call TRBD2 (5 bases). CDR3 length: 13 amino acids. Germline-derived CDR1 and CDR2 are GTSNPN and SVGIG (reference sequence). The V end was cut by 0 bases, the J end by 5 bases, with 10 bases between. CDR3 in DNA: TGTGCCTGGAGTGTCAGGACGGGGGAGACCCAGTACTTC. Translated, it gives CAWSVRTGETQYF.

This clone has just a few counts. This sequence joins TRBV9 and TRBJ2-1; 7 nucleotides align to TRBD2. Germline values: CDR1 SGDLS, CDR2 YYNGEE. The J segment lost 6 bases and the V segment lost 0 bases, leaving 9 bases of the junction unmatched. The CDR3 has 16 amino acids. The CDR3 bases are TGTGCCAGCAGCGTAGGTGCGGGAGTGTCTTCCAATGAGCAGTTCTTC. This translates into CASSVGAGVSSNEQFF.

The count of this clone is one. The CDR3 region is CASLEGVNGGYTF. CDR3 DNA sequence: TGTGCCAGCCTGGAGGGAGTGAATGGCGGCTACACCTTC. The chain has TRBV2 and TRBJ1-2; D is undetermined. The CDR3 loop spans 13 amino acids. V shed 8 bases and J shed 8 bases, with 18 bases lying between them. Germline V gene data show CDR1 as SNHLY and CDR2 as FYNNEI.

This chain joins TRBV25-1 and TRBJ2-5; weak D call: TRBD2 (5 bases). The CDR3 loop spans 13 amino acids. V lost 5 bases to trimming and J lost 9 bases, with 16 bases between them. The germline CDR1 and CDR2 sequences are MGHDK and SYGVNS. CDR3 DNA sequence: TGTGCCAGCAGTAGCCGTCCGCTCGGGGCCCAGTACTTC. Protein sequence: CASSSRPLGAQYF. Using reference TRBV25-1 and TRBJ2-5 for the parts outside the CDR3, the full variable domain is EADIYQTPRYLVIGTGKKITLECSQTMGHDKMYWYQQDPGMELHLIHYSYGVNSTEKGDLSSESTVSRIRTEHFPLTLESARPSHTSQYLCASSSRPLGAQYFGPGTRLLVL.

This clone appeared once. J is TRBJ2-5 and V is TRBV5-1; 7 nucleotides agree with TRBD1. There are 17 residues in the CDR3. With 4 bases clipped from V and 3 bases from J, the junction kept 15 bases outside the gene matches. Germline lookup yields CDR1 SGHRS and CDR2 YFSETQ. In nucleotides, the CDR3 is TGCGCCAGCAGCATCGGACACGGGACAGTACTCGAAGAGACCCAGTACTTC. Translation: CASSIGHGTVLEETQYF.

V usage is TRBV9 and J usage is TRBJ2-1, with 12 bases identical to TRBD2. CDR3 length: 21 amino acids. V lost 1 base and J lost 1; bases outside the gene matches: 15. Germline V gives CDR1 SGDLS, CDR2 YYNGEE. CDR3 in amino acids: CASSVRPGGLAGGPSYNEQFF. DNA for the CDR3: TGTGCCAGCAGCGTACGCCCAGGTGGCCTAGCGGGAGGGCCATCCTACAATGAGCAGTTCTTC.

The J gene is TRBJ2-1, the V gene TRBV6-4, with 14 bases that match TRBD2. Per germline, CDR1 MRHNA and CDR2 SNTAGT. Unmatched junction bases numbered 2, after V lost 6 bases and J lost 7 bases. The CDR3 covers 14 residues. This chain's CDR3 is CASSRTSGRNEQFF. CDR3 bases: TGTGCCAGCAGCCGGACTAGCGGGAGGAATGAGCAGTTCTTC.

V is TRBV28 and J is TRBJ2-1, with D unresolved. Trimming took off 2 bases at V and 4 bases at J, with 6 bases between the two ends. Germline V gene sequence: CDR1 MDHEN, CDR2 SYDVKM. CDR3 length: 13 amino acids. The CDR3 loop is CASSLTPYNEQFF. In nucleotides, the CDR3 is TGTGCCAGCAGTTTAACTCCTTACAATGAGCAGTTCTTC.

CDR3 coding DNA: TGTGCCAGTAGTATTAGGGGGCTAGCGGGAGTCGGCTACAATGAGCAGTTCTTC. Translating gives CASSIRGLAGVGYNEQFF. The chain uses TRBV19 and TRBJ2-1; 10 bases map to TRBD2. This CDR3 has 18 residues. CDR1 LNHDA and CDR2 SQIVND come from the germline V gene (reference sequence). V trimming: 3 bases; J trimming: 3 bases; junction bases outside the gene matches: 11.

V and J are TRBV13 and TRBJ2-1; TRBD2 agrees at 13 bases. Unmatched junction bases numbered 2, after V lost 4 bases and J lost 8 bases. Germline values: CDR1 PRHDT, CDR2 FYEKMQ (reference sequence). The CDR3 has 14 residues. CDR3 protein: CASSWTSGSYEQFF. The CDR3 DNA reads TGTGCCAGCAGCTGGACTAGCGGGAGTTATGAGCAGTTCTTC. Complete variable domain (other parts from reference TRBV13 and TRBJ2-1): AAGVIQSPRHLIKEKRETATLKCYPIPRHDTVYWYQQGPGQDPQFLISFYEKMQSDKGSIPDRFSAQQFSDYHSELNMSSLELGDSALYFCASSWTSGSYEQFFGPGTRLTVL.

The CDR3 DNA follows: TGTGCCAGCAGCTTAGCTGGAGCGGGAGGGCCCCTTAGCACAGATACGCAGTATTTT. This sequence encodes CASSLAGAGGPLSTDTQYF. This chain joins TRBV7-2 and TRBJ2-3; 10 positions agree with TRBD2. Germline CDR1 SGHTA, CDR2 FQGNSA. With V trimmed by 0 bases and J by 0 bases, 9 bases remained unmatched. The CDR3 is made up of 19 amino acids.